This T cell receptor (beta chain) was identified during a study of T cells after posttransplantation cyclophosphamide. Study-wide results and limits: Tissue-infiltrating T cells from skin or gut overlapped little with blood T cells. Recipient CMV seropositivity and CMV reactivation strongly tracked TRB clonality.

Here immunoSEQ multiplex PCR was the method, and the copy in TCRdb shows in-frame clones only, minus some. Among about 11,000 clones listed, about 95% were seen once. With respect to this clone: Its antigen is undetermined.

This receptor was identified in a man younger than 45 in good health and a related stem cell transplant donor. Sequenced sample: naive CD8+ T cells sorted from PBMCs.

For the CDR3, the DNA is TGCAGCGTCCGGGACAGGGAGTTCCTTAACTATGGCTACACCTTC. It encodes CSVRDREFLNYGYTF. The chain has TRBV29-1 and TRBJ1-2; 9 bases are shared with TRBD1. Losses at the gene ends were 6 bases for V and 1 base for J; bases not matched to a gene: 9. This CDR3 comprises 15 residues. Germline assignment: CDR1 SQVTM and CDR2 ANQGSEA.